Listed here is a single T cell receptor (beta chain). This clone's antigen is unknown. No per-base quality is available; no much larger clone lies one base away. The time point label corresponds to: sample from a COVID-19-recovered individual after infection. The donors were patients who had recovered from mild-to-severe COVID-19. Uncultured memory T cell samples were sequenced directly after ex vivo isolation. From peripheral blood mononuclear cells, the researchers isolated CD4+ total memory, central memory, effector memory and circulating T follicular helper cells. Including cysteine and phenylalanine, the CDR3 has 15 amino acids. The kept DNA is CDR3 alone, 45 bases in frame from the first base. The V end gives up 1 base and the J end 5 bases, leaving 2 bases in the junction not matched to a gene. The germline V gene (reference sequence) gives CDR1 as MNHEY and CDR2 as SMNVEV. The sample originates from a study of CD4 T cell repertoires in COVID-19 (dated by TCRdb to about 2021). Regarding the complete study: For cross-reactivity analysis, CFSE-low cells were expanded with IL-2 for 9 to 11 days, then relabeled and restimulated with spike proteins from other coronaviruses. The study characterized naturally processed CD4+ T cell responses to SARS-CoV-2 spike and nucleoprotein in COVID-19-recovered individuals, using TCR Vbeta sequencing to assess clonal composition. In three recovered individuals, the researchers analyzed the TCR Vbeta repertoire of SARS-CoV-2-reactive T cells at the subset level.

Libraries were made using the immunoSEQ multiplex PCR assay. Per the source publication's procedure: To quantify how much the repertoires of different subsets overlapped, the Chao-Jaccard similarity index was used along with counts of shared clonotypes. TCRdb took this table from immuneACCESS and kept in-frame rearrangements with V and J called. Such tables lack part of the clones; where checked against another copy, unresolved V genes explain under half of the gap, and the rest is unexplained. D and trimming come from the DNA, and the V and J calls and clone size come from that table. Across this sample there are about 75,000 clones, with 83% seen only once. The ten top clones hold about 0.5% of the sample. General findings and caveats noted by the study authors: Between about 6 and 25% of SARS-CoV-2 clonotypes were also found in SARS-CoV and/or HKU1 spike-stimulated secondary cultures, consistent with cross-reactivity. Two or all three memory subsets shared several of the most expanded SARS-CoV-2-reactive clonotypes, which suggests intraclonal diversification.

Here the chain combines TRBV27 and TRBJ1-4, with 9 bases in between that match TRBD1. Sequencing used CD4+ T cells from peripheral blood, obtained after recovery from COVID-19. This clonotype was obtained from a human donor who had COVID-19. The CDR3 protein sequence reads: CASSLWGTGNEKLFF. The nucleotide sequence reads TGTGCCAGCAGTTTATGGGGGACAGGGAATGAAAAACTGTTTTTT.